This T cell receptor beta chain was recovered during a study of molecular identifiers for immune sequencing clone quantification. Germline lookup yields CDR1 SEHNR and CDR2 FQNEAQ (reference sequence). The length of the CDR3 is 12 residues. Trimming removed 9 bases from V and 7 bases from J, with 15 bases in between. This clonotype was seen only a few times. Bulk libraries came from a prior protocol with listed TCR primers. TCRdb called the PCR reads again in MiXCR, with one record for every CDR3 protein. In the table there are hundreds of thousands of distinct CDR3 sequences, about 25% of which are singletons.

This chain links TRBV7-9 with TRBJ2-5; D is possibly TRBD2 (5 bases). This receptor was obtained from a human donor in good health. Some libraries in this study had Jurkat cell RNA spiked in. What was sequenced was naive CD8+ T cells from blood, with Jurkat cell RNA spiked in. The subset is: FACS-sorted CD8+CD4-CCR7+CD45RA+ naive T cells. The CDR3 DNA is TGTGCCAGTGAGGGTACACTAGGGACCCAGTACTTC. It encodes CASEGTLGTQYF.